One and the same sample provided the 13 T cell receptor beta chains below, sequenced in a study of blood T cell repertoires in COVID-19. Clones were sequenced by immunoSEQ multiplex PCR, and TCRdb holds only the in-frame ones, with some missing. The data hold hundreds of thousands of clones, with just under 90% observed a single time. Sequencing was performed on PBMCs or T cells enriched from blood (not recorded which). Every receptor here comes from a middle-aged man who had been exposed to COVID-19.

The chain combines TRBV25-1 with TRBJ1-2; possibly TRBD1 for D (5 bases). The V gene's germline CDR1 is MGHDK and CDR2 SYGVNS. V lost 2 bases, J lost 5 bases, and 6 bases lay in between. The CDR3 covers 12 residues. CDR3 in amino acids: CASSEDSYGYTF. The CDR3 nucleotides read TGTGCCAGCAGTGAAGACAGTTATGGCTACACCTTC.

The chain carries TRBV7-3 and TRBJ1-1; maybe TRBD1 (5 bases). V gave up 0 bases and J gave up 6 bases, with 20 bases separating them. CDR1 SGHTA and CDR2 FQGTGA come from the germline V gene. CDR3 length: 17 residues. CDR3: CASSLTYGGDALSEAFF. The CDR3 DNA reads as TGTGCCAGCAGCTTAACATATGGAGGGGACGCCCTGTCTGAAGCTTTCTTT.

The chain is built from TRBV19 and TRBJ1-5; maybe TRBD1 (6 bases). The length of the CDR3 is 14 residues. Germline V gene sequence: CDR1 LNHDA, CDR2 SQIVND (reference sequence). Trimming removed 6 bases at V and 9 bases at J, with 18 bases between. In DNA form, the CDR3 reads TGTGCCAGTAGGCAGGGGTCCCGTGGAGGGCCCCAGCATTTT. Translated: CASRQGSRGGPQHF.

The chain couples TRBV20-1 to TRBJ2-2; 11 nucleotides match TRBD2. The junction had 3 bases not matched to a gene; V was cut back by 3 bases and J by 3 bases. The CDR3 length is 15 residues. CDR1 is DFQATT and CDR2 is SNEGSKA in the germline V gene (reference sequence). The CDR3 spells CSASVSGGDTGELFF. CDR3 coding DNA: TGCAGTGCTAGTGTTAGCGGGGGGGACACCGGGGAGCTGTTTTTT.

The chain couples TRBV6-4 to TRBJ1-2; D is perhaps TRBD1 (6 bases). The ends were cut back, 5 bases at V and 1 base at J, with 11 bases in the middle. The CDR3 is 14 residues long. From germline, CDR1 is MRHNA and CDR2 SNTAGT. The chain's CDR3 is CASSKDRSNYGYTF. CDR3 bases: TGTGCCAGCAGTAAGGACAGAAGTAACTATGGCTACACCTTC.

The chain joins TRBV15 to TRBJ2-3; D ambiguous. The V end lost 2 bases, the J end lost 5 bases, and 8 bases lay between the germline ends. CDR3 length: 13 amino acids. Germline V gene lookup returns CDR1 LNHNV and CDR2 YYDKDF (reference sequence). The DNA for the CDR3 is TGTGCCACCAGCAGACAAATCGGAGATACGCAGTATTTT. This codes for CATSRQIGDTQYF.

This rearrangement joins TRBV7-3 to TRBJ1-1; D is possibly TRBD1 (6 bases). This CDR3 contains 16 residues. Germline V gives CDR1 SGHTA, CDR2 FQGTGA. V was shortened by 5 bases and J by 1 base, with 17 bases between the two germline ends. The CDR3 protein is CASSRYHRTENTEAFF. The DNA for the CDR3 is TGTGCCAGCAGCCGCTATCATCGGACAGAGAACACTGAAGCTTTCTTT.

The chain recombines TRBV27 with TRBJ1-6; perhaps TRBD1 as D (5 bases). The CDR3 is made up of 13 amino acids. Trimming stripped 5 bases from V and 10 bases from J, with 12 bases between. CDR1 is MNHEY and CDR2 is SMNVEV in the germline V gene (reference sequence). The CDR3 DNA reads TGTGCCAGCAGTCCTCGGGACTGGTCACCCCTCCACTTT. Translated, it gives CASSPRDWSPLHF.

The chain employs TRBV2 and TRBJ2-4, with 8 bases matching TRBD2. The CDR3 sequence is 13 residues long. Per germline, CDR1 SNHLY and CDR2 FYNNEI. V was pared by 7 bases and J by 8 bases, with 7 bases of the junction left unmatched. The CDR3 is CASNTGGSDIQYF. CDR3 bases: TGTGCCAGCAATACGGGGGGGTCGGACATTCAGTACTTC.

J is TRBJ2-7 and V is TRBV11-2, with D uncertain. Trimming took 7 bases from V and 0 from J, leaving 7 bases between them. Germline CDR1 is SGHAT and CDR2 is FQNNGV. The CDR3 spans 12 residues. This chain's CDR3 is CASTPSSYEQYF. The CDR3 DNA sequence: TGTGCCAGCACCCCTAGCTCCTACGAGCAGTACTTC.

V gene TRBV6-1 combines with J gene TRBJ2-7, with 8 positions matching TRBD1. Germline loops: CDR1 MNHNS, CDR2 SASEGT. Losses at the gene ends were 1 base for V and 5 bases for J; bases not matched to a gene: 10. There are 16 residues in the CDR3. CDR3 protein: CASSEERTGFGNEQYV. The DNA of the CDR3 is TGTGCCAGCAGTGAAGAACGGACAGGGTTCGGGAACGAGCAGTACGTC.

The V call is TRBV6-6, the J call TRBJ1-5, with D unresolved. V was clipped by 4 bases and J by 3 bases, with 13 bases between them. CDR1 and CDR2 (germline): MNHNY, SVGAGI (reference sequence). This CDR3 has 15 amino acids. The CDR3 DNA reads as TGTGCCAGCAGTTCTCCCGGAGAACTCAATCAGCCCCAGCATTTT. Translating it yields CASSSPGELNQPQHF.

This chain's CDR3 is CASKTGGWNTEAFF. The CDR3, as DNA: TGTGCCAGCAAAACGGGAGGTTGGAACACTGAAGCTTTCTTT. This rearrangement joins TRBV6-5 to TRBJ1-1; D unresolved. Germline lookup yields CDR1 MNHEY and CDR2 SVGAGI. The length of the CDR3 is 14 residues. V was clipped by 7 bases and J by 1 base, with 13 bases between them.